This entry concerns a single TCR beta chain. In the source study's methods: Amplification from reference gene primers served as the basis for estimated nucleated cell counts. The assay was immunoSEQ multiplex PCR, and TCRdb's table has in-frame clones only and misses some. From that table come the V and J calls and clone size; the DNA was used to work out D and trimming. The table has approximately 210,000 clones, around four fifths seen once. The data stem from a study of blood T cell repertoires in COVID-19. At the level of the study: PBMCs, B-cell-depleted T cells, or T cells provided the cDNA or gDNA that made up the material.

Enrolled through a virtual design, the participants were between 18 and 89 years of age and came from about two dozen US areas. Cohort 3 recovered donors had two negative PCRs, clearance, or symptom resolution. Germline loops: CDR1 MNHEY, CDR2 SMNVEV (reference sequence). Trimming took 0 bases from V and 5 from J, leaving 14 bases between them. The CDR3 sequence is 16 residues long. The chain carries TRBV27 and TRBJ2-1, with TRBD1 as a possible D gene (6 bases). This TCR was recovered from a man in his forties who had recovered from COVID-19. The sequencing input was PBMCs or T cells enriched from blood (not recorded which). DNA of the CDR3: TGTGCCAGCAGTTTATCCCAGGGGCCAGTACACAATGAGCAGTTCTTC. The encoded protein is CASSLSQGPVHNEQFF.